The 29 T cell receptor beta chains reported below all come from one sample, sequenced in a study of shared clonotypes between healthy human individuals. Naive-designated CD8 cells lacked CD45RO, were positively enriched for CCR7, and omitted terminally differentiated effector memory CD45RA+ cells. Profiling relied on immunoSEQ multiplex PCR, and the TCRdb table lists in-frame clones only, not all of them. Here the sample spans some 2 million clones, roughly 95% being singletons. Material: naive CD8+ T cells sorted from blood. The receptors here all came from a man aged 18 to 29 in good health.

This chain connects TRBV7-9 to TRBJ2-7; a weak D match, TRBD2 (6 bases). The CDR3 consists of 17 residues. V was trimmed by 1 base and J by 0 bases, leaving 16 bases between them. Germline lookup yields CDR1 SEHNR and CDR2 FQNEAQ (reference sequence). CDR3 region: CASSLEDGTEFSYEQYF. The CDR3 DNA follows: TGTGCCAGCAGCTTAGAGGACGGGACTGAGTTCTCCTACGAGCAGTACTTC.

The V and J genes are TRBV6-5 and TRBJ1-2; perhaps TRBD1 as D (6 bases). This CDR3 contains 15 residues. Germline CDR1 is MNHEY and CDR2 is SVGAGI. V lost 5 bases to trimming and J lost 2 bases, with 15 bases between them. This CDR3 reads CASSVRGGTNYGYTF. In DNA form, the CDR3 reads TGTGCCAGCAGTGTCCGGGGGGGCACAAACTATGGCTACACCTTC.

V and J are TRBV27 and TRBJ2-1; 9 bases align to TRBD1. From germline, CDR1 is MNHEY and CDR2 SMNVEV (reference sequence). The CDR3 is 18 amino acids. V lost 5 bases to trimming and J lost 7 bases; unmatched junction nucleotides: 18. The CDR3 loop is CASSAFRGQGGGQNEQFF. CDR3 nucleotides: TGTGCCAGCAGTGCCTTCAGGGGACAGGGCGGGGGCCAAAATGAGCAGTTCTTC.

The J gene is TRBJ2-3, the V gene TRBV5-4; the match to TRBD2 covers 8 bases. This CDR3 region has 15 residues. With 4 bases clipped from V and 2 bases from J, the junction kept 6 bases outside the gene matches. Germline loops: CDR1 SGHNT, CDR2 YYREEE (reference sequence). In nucleotides, the CDR3 is TGTGCCAGCAGCGCCGGACTAGCCAACACAGATACGCAGTATTTT. Translation gives CASSAGLANTDTQYF.

This sequence joins TRBV5-4 and TRBJ2-7; 8 positions match TRBD1. V was clipped by 0 bases and J by 4 bases; unmatched bases: 9. Germline CDR1 is SGHNT and CDR2 is YYREEE (reference sequence). CDR3 length: 16 residues. DNA for the CDR3: TGTGCCAGCAGCTTGGCAACCGGGACAGGAATGTACGAGCAGTACTTC. This encodes CASSLATGTGMYEQYF.

J is TRBJ2-3 and V is TRBV2; D perhaps matches TRBD2 (6 bases). The CDR3 is 16 amino acids. V was clipped by 7 bases and J by 2 bases, with 19 bases between them. In germline, CDR1 is SNHLY, CDR2 FYNNEI. The DNA for the CDR3 is TGTGCCAGCATTGATTTGCGGCGGGGTCACACAGATACGCAGTATTTT. Translation: CASIDLRRGHTDTQYF.

The rearrangement uses TRBV7-9 and TRBJ2-1, with 14 positions matching TRBD2. Germline V gene data show CDR1 as SEHNR and CDR2 as FQNEAQ (reference sequence). Germline trimming cut 4 bases from V and 7 bases from J; bases unmatched to any gene: 3. The CDR3 is 15 residues long. The CDR3 DNA reads as TGTGCCAGCAGCTCGACTAGCGGGGGGGCAAATGAGCAGTTCTTC. It yields the protein CASSSTSGGANEQFF.

The chain combines TRBV11-1 with TRBJ1-1; 9 bases align to TRBD1. This CDR3 contains 14 residues. Trimming removed 2 bases from V and 6 bases from J; junction bases left unmatched: 4. Germline values: CDR1 SGHAT, CDR2 FQDESV (reference sequence). CDR3 DNA: TGTGCCAGCAGCTTAAGGACAGGGGCCCCTGAAGCTTTCTTT. It codes for CASSLRTGAPEAFF. Supplemented by reference TRBV11-1 and TRBJ1-1, the full variable domain reads EAEVAQSPRYKITEKSQAVAFWCDPISGHATLYWYRQILGQGPELLVQFQDESVVDDSQLPKDRFSAERLKGVDSTLKIQPAELGDSAMYLCASSLRTGAPEAFFGQGTRLTVV.

The chain combines TRBV14 with TRBJ2-3; 12 nucleotides line up with TRBD2. V shed 5 bases, J shed 4 bases, and the junction held 7 bases outside the gene matches. Germline V gene lookup returns CDR1 SGHDN and CDR2 FVKESK. The CDR3 totals 16 residues. The CDR3 coding sequence is TGTGCCAGCAGCTTCCGACTAGCGGGAGCCGCAGATACGCAGTATTTT. As protein: CASSFRLAGAADTQYF. Looking up the rest from reference TRBV14 and TRBJ2-3 gives the full variable domain: EAGVTQFPSHSVIEKGQTVTLRCDPISGHDNLYWYRRVMGKEIKFLLHFVKESKQDESGMPNNRFLAERTGGTYSTLKVQPAELEDSGVYFCASSFRLAGAADTQYFGPGTRLTVL.

CDR3 DNA: TGTGCCAGTAGTATAGTTGCAGGGGCAGGTGAAAAACTGTTTTTT. The encoded protein is CASSIVAGAGEKLFF. The rearrangement uses TRBV19 and TRBJ1-4; D is perhaps TRBD1 (6 bases). The V and J ends lost 1 base and 7 bases respectively, with 13 bases between them. CDR1 is LNHDA and CDR2 is SQIVND in the germline V gene (reference sequence). The CDR3 extends over 15 amino acids.

The CDR3 region is CASSLRPGNEQYF. DNA for the CDR3: TGCGCCAGCAGCTTGAGGCCGGGGAACGAGCAGTACTTC. This chain links TRBV5-1 with TRBJ2-7, with D maybe TRBD2 (5 bases). V gave up 1 base and J gave up 5 bases, with 10 bases separating them. The CDR3 loop spans 13 amino acids. CDR1 is SGHRS and CDR2 is YFSETQ in the germline V gene.

The chain uses TRBV10-2 and TRBJ1-1, with 7 bases aligning to TRBD1. Trimming cost V 5 bases and J 4 bases; bases outside gene matches: 10. The CDR3 consists of 15 residues. Per germline, CDR1 WSHSY and CDR2 SAAADI. CDR3 sequence reads: CASSIAGQRFTEAFF. The CDR3 DNA follows: TGCGCCAGCAGTATTGCGGGACAGCGATTCACTGAAGCTTTCTTT.

The gene calls are TRBV27 and TRBJ2-5; D is uncertain. The CDR3 is 13 residues long. The germline CDR1 and CDR2 sequences are MNHEY and SMNVEV (reference sequence). Deletions cut 4 bases from V and 4 bases from J, with 10 bases between. The CDR3 coding sequence is TGTGCCAGCAGTTCGATAGATAGAGAGACCCAGTACTTC. This sequence encodes CASSSIDRETQYF.

The CDR3 region has the DNA TGTGCCAGCAGTCTTAGGTCTGACAATGAGCAGTTCTTC. It is translated as CASSLRSDNEQFF. V and J are TRBV11-3 and TRBJ2-1; D remains unclear. This CDR3 has 13 residues. V lost 6 bases and J lost 5, with 11 bases in between. CDR1 and CDR2 from the germline V gene are SGHNT and YENEEA. The whole variable domain, filled in from reference TRBV11-3 and TRBJ2-1, reads EAGVVQSPRYKIIEKKQPVAFWCNPISGHNTLYWYLQNLGQGPELLIRYENEEAVDDSQLPKDRFSAERLKGVDSTLKIQPAELGDSAVYLCASSLRSDNEQFFGPGTRLTVL.

In its sample, this clone was seen once. The J gene is TRBJ2-1, the V gene TRBV6-5; D ambiguous. V lost 7 bases to trimming and J lost 10 bases, with 8 bases between them. The germline CDR1 and CDR2 sequences are MNHEY and SVGAGI. CDR3 size: 10 residues. CDR3 region: CASNSAEQFF. The CDR3 DNA follows: TGTGCCAGCAATTCGGCGGAGCAGTTCTTC.

A single count supports this clone. This chain uses TRBV6-1 with TRBJ1-2; D gene ambiguous. The germline V and J ends were trimmed by 0 bases and 4 bases, with 12 bases remaining between them. CDR3 size: 15 residues. Germline V gene lookup returns CDR1 MNHNS and CDR2 SASEGT. CDR3 nucleotides: TGTGCCAGCAGTGAAGCTAGAGGTTGGGGCTATGGCTACACCTTC. It codes for CASSEARGWGYGYTF.

The gene calls are TRBV9 and TRBJ2-7; 8 bases fit TRBD2. Germline CDR1 is SGDLS and CDR2 is YYNGEE. The CDR3 is made up of 15 amino acids. The V gene end was trimmed by 2 bases and the J gene end by 2 bases; junction bases not matched to a gene: 6. The CDR3 is CASSVGSGATYEQYF. CDR3 bases: TGTGCCAGCAGCGTCGGTAGCGGGGCCACCTACGAGCAGTACTTC.

The J gene is TRBJ2-1, the V gene TRBV2; 12 bases are shared with TRBD1. J lost 2 bases, V lost 7 bases, and 3 bases had no gene match. The CDR3 has 15 residues. CDR1 is SNHLY and CDR2 is FYNNEI in the germline V gene. CDR3 protein: CASIGTGGTYNEQFF. CDR3 sequence (DNA): TGTGCCAGCATTGGGACAGGGGGCACCTACAATGAGCAGTTCTTC.

As for this clone: In the same sample, other DNA sequences code for this CDR3. The genes are TRBV7-9 and TRBJ1-5, with 9 bases lining up with TRBD1. CDR1 is SEHNR, CDR2 FQNEAQ, per germline (reference sequence). The ends lost 4 bases at V and 0 bases at J; junction bases unmatched: 1. This CDR3 contains 15 residues. The CDR3 DNA is TGTGCCAGCAGCTCACAGGGGGCTAGCAATCAGCCCCAGCATTTT. Translation: CASSSQGASNQPQHF.

A remark on this clone: This sample also contains other DNA sequences that code for the same CDR3. The chain uses TRBV30 and TRBJ2-7; the D gene could be TRBD1 or TRBD2 (6 bases each). The germline CDR1 and CDR2 sequences are GTSNPN and SVGIG (reference sequence). Trimming cost V 0 bases and J 6 bases, with 9 bases left between them. The length of the CDR3 is 12 residues. CDR3 sequence: CAWSVGGGEQYF. The CDR3 DNA sequence: TGTGCCTGGAGTGTAGGGGGAGGCGAGCAGTACTTC.

Details on this clone: Its ends do not fully match the called genes, so a read error is possible. The chain combines TRBV7-9 with TRBJ1-5; D gene ambiguous. The germline V gene encodes CDR1 SEHNR and CDR2 FQNEAQ (reference sequence). The CDR3 contains 13 residues. CDR3 sequence (DNA): TGTGCCCGCAGCTTAGACGGAAATCAGCCCCAGCATTTT. This sequence encodes CARSLDGNQPQHF.

The rearrangement links TRBV7-2 to TRBJ2-1; D remains ambiguous. Germline V gene lookup returns CDR1 SGHTA and CDR2 FQGNSA. The CDR3 loop spans 16 amino acids. V was clipped by 3 bases and J by 0 bases, with 12 bases between them. The CDR3 protein is CASSFSLESSYNEQFF. DNA for the CDR3: TGTGCCAGCAGCTTCTCCTTAGAGAGCTCCTACAATGAGCAGTTCTTC.

The rearrangement joins TRBV5-6 to TRBJ1-2; TRBD1 is a possible D gene (6 bases). The CDR3 is made up of 16 amino acids. Trimming removed 3 bases at V and 2 bases at J, with 17 bases between. Looked up from germline, CDR1 is SGHDT and CDR2 is YYEEEE. The CDR3 spells CASSSADQGQNYGYTF. In DNA, the CDR3 is TGTGCCAGCAGCTCCGCAGATCAGGGACAAAACTATGGCTACACCTTC.

In the case of this clone: The sample has other DNA sequences that encode this CDR3 too. The V gene is TRBV4-3, the J gene TRBJ2-1, with 7 bases aligning to TRBD2. The CDR3 covers 14 residues. The V segment lost 0 bases and the J segment 5 bases; nucleotides outside the gene matches: 1. Germline CDR1 reads LGHNA; CDR2 reads YSLEER. The CDR3 DNA follows: TGCGCCAGCAGCCAAGATCTAGCGGACAATGAGCAGTTCTTC. This encodes CASSQDLADNEQFF.

This chain uses TRBV4-1 with TRBJ2-2; TRBD1 might be the D (5 bases). V lost 5 bases and J 2 bases, leaving 15 bases between the germline ends. The CDR3 has 16 amino acids. Germline V CDR1 and CDR2: MGHRA, YSYEKL. The CDR3 nucleotides are TGCGCCAGCAGCAGTAAAAGACAGATAAACACCGGGGAGCTGTTTTTT. Its protein is CASSSKRQINTGELFF.

DNA of the CDR3: TGTGCCAGCAGCCCAGCAGGTGTAGCTGGGGACGAGCAGTACTTC. Translation: CASSPAGVAGDEQYF. V is TRBV9 and J is TRBJ2-7; D is uncertain. This CDR3 comprises 15 residues. Germline lookup yields CDR1 SGDLS and CDR2 YYNGEE. V was trimmed by 4 bases and J by 5 bases, leaving 19 bases between them. Complete variable domain (other parts from reference TRBV9 and TRBJ2-7): DSGVTQTPKHLITATGQRVTLRCSPRSGDLSVYWYQQSLDQGLQFLIQYYNGEERAKGNILERFSAQQFPDLHSELNLSSLELGDSALYFCASSPAGVAGDEQYFGPGTRLTVT.

The chain is built from TRBV5-4 and TRBJ1-2, with TRBD1 identical over 7 bases. Losses at the gene ends were 2 bases for V and 6 bases for J; bases not matched to a gene: 4. The CDR3 extends over 13 amino acids. CDR1 SGHNT and CDR2 YYREEE come from the germline V gene (reference sequence). The CDR3 is CASSFRQGDGYTF. CDR3 bases: TGTGCCAGCAGCTTTCGACAGGGCGATGGCTACACCTTC.

The chain uses TRBV5-8 and TRBJ2-5; D call uncertain. The CDR3 has 15 amino acids. The germline V gene encodes CDR1 SGHTS and CDR2 YDEGEE. Trimming stripped 6 bases from V and 5 bases from J, with 20 bases between. CDR3 bases: TGTGCCAGCACCTCACTCATAGAGCCCGGGGAGACCCAGTACTTC. Its protein product is CASTSLIEPGETQYF.

The chain employs TRBV19 and TRBJ2-1; D is uncertain. Trimming cost V 1 base and J 6 bases, with 7 bases left between them. Germline CDR1 LNHDA, CDR2 SQIVND (reference sequence). The length of the CDR3 is 13 residues. CDR3 residues: CASSIVSFNEQFF. CDR3 sequence (DNA): TGTGCCAGTAGTATAGTAAGCTTCAATGAGCAGTTCTTC. Full variable domain (outside the CDR3, taken from reference TRBV19 and TRBJ2-1): DGGITQSPKYLFRKEGQNVTLSCEQNLNHDAMYWYRQDPGQGLRLIYYSQIVNDFQKGDIAEGYSVSREKKESFPLTVTSAQKNPTAFYLCASSIVSFNEQFFGPGTRLTVL.